A single sample is the source of the 19 T cell receptor beta chains below, sequenced in a study of blood T cell repertoires in COVID-19. Libraries were prepared by immunoSEQ multiplex PCR; TCRdb keeps only in-frame clonotypes and omits some of them. The data show about 300,000 clones, 65% to 85% seen once. The sample was peripheral blood. The receptors were gathered from a woman in her 50s with acute or convalescent COVID-19.

This chain joins TRBV7-2 and TRBJ1-1; D not certain. The germline V gene encodes CDR1 SGHTA and CDR2 FQGNSA. V lost 5 bases to trimming and J lost 3 bases, with 13 bases between them. The CDR3 length is 14 residues. The CDR3 loop reads CASSPPGRDTEAFF. CDR3 DNA sequence: TGTGCCAGCAGCCCTCCGGGTCGGGACACTGAAGCTTTCTTT.

The chain has TRBV10-2 and TRBJ1-3; D gene ambiguous. Germline CDR1 and CDR2: WSHSY and SAAADI. The V end was cut by 6 bases, the J end by 2 bases, with 8 bases between. The CDR3 has 13 amino acids. The CDR3: CASSSGPGNTIYF. Here the CDR3 DNA reads TGCGCCAGCAGCTCTGGCCCTGGAAACACCATATATTTT.

This clone appeared once. This rearrangement joins TRBV18 to TRBJ2-7; 7 bases are a match to TRBD1. The junction had 5 bases not matched to a gene; V was cut back by 6 bases and J by 3 bases. Germline CDR1 is KGHSH and CDR2 is LQKENI. The CDR3 spans 13 residues. The CDR3 loop is CASSGTEGYEQYF. Here the CDR3 DNA reads TGTGCCAGCTCCGGGACAGAGGGCTACGAGCAGTACTTC.

The chain uses TRBV2 and TRBJ2-5; 12 bases map to TRBD2. This CDR3 has 14 amino acids. The germline CDR1 and CDR2 sequences are SNHLY and FYNNEI. V gave up 6 bases and J gave up 3 bases; unmatched junction bases: 2. The DNA for the CDR3 is TGTGCCAGCAGGCGGACTAGCGGGGAAGAGACCCAGTACTTC. It is translated as CASRRTSGEETQYF.

The chain employs TRBV24-1 and TRBJ1-4; D is undetermined. The CDR3 has 19 residues. V gave up 4 bases and J gave up 1 base, with 21 bases separating them. Germline V gene data show CDR1 as KGHDR and CDR2 as SFDVKD. CDR3 coding DNA: TGTGCCACCAGTGAACCCGGACTGGCCTTTAGAGGAACTAATGAAAAACTGTTTTTT. The encoded protein is CATSEPGLAFRGTNEKLFF.

The chain carries TRBV7-8 and TRBJ1-5; D may be TRBD1 (5 bases). The CDR3 has 16 amino acids. V lost 2 bases to trimming and J lost 3 bases, with 14 bases between them. Germline CDR1 is SGHVS and CDR2 is FQNEAQ. The CDR3 bases are TGTGCCAGCAGCTTATTGGGGGGACGGAACAATCAGCCCCAGCATTTT. Amino acid sequence: CASSLLGGRNNQPQHF.

This chain uses TRBV5-1 with TRBJ2-5, with 8 nucleotides matching TRBD1. Germline CDR1 reads SGHRS; CDR2 reads YFSETQ. This CDR3 has 16 amino acids. Losses at the gene ends were 4 bases for V and 2 bases for J; bases not matched to a gene: 10. The DNA of the CDR3 is TGCGCCAGCAGCCGCTCAGGGACAGGAAGTCAAGAGACCCAGTACTTC. Protein sequence: CASSRSGTGSQETQYF.

V usage is TRBV9 and J usage is TRBJ1-2; 9 bases map to TRBD1. The CDR3 runs to 14 residues. Germline loops: CDR1 SGDLS, CDR2 YYNGEE. V dropped 7 bases and J dropped 7; count of bases not matched to a gene: 11. CDR3 DNA sequence: TGTGCCAGCGGGGACAGGGAAGGGGATAGTGGCTACACCTTC. It codes for CASGDREGDSGYTF.

The chain joins TRBV7-7 to TRBJ2-5; tentatively, D is TRBD2 (5 bases). CDR1 SSHAT and CDR2 FNYEAQ come from the germline V gene (reference sequence). The CDR3 is 14 amino acids. V was shortened by 2 bases and J by 2 bases, with 9 bases between the two germline ends. The CDR3: CASSLRGFQETQYF. For the CDR3, the DNA is TGTGCCAGCAGCTTACGAGGGTTTCAAGAGACCCAGTACTTC. The full variable domain, its missing parts supplied by reference TRBV7-7 and TRBJ2-5, is GAGVSQSPRYKVTKRGQDVTLRCDPISSHATLYWYQQALGQGPEFLTYFNYEAQPDKSGLPSDRFSAERPEGSISTLTIQRTEQRDSAMYRCASSLRGFQETQYFGPGTRLLVL.

This clone was counted between two and nine times. The V call is TRBV19, the J call TRBJ1-2; TRBD1 aligns across 8 bases. V shed 5 bases and J 6 bases; nucleotides not matched to a gene: 5. Germline V gene data show CDR1 as LNHDA and CDR2 as SQIVND (reference sequence). The CDR3 sequence is 13 residues long. In DNA form, the CDR3 reads TGTGCCAGTAGTCCCCGGACAGGGAATGGCTACACCTTC. Translated, it gives CASSPRTGNGYTF.

This clone is a singleton in its sample. The chain links TRBV4-1 to TRBJ2-1, with 15 bases matching TRBD2. CDR1 and CDR2 (germline): MGHRA, YSYEKL. The junction had 7 bases not matched to a gene; V was cut back by 8 bases and J by 8 bases. The CDR3 runs 15 residues. The CDR3 nucleotides are TGCGCCAGCCACCGGACTAGCGGGGGGGCATATGAGCAGTTCTTC. This translates into CASHRTSGGAYEQFF.

This chain joins TRBV4-1 and TRBJ2-1; no definite D call. V was cut by 2 bases and J by 5 bases, with 10 bases left in between. Germline V gives CDR1 MGHRA, CDR2 YSYEKL. The CDR3 has 14 amino acids. The CDR3 loop is CASSQNTRNNEQFF. The CDR3 coding sequence is TGCGCCAGCAGCCAAAATACCAGAAACAATGAGCAGTTCTTC.

This clone was detected only a few times. The chain recombines TRBV3-1 (or the pseudogene TRBV3-2) with TRBJ1-2; TRBD1 might be the D (5 bases). The CDR3 length is 13 residues. Germline lookup yields CDR1 LGHDT and CDR2 YNNKEL (reference sequence). Trimming took off 6 bases at V and 6 bases at J, with 14 bases between the two ends. The CDR3 sequence is CASRESGTHGYTF. The CDR3 nucleotides are TGTGCCAGCAGGGAATCCGGGACTCATGGCTACACCTTC.

This chain uses TRBV20-1 with TRBJ1-1; D uncertain. Germline CDR1 reads DFQATT; CDR2 reads SNEGSKA (reference sequence). CDR3 length equals 13 residues. V lost 3 bases and J 8 bases, leaving 16 bases between the germline ends. As DNA, the CDR3 is TGCAGTGCTAGTTCGGCAGGCAAGTTGGAAGCTTTCTTT. Protein sequence: CSASSAGKLEAFF.

The V call is TRBV7-9, the J call TRBJ2-3, with 11 bases aligning to TRBD2. Germline CDR1 SEHNR, CDR2 FQNEAQ (reference sequence). Trimming at V came to 5 bases and at J to 4 bases, leaving 2 bases not matched to a gene. CDR3 length: 14 residues. CDR3 region: CASSMGLAADTQYF. The CDR3, as DNA: TGTGCCAGCAGCATGGGACTAGCGGCAGATACGCAGTATTTT.

This clone showed up just once. The chain recombines TRBV13 with TRBJ1-1, with a weak D call TRBD1 (6 bases). The germline V and J ends were trimmed by 4 bases and 5 bases, with 14 bases remaining between them. Germline CDR1 and CDR2: PRHDT and FYEKMQ (reference sequence). CDR3 length: 14 amino acids. The CDR3 nucleotides read TGTGCCAGCAGCTCCCTCCTAGGGGGTACTGAAGCTTTCTTT. This sequence encodes CASSSLLGGTEAFF.

This chain links TRBV12-5 with TRBJ2-1; the D gene is possibly TRBD2 (5 bases). Trimming pared 1 base from V and 9 bases from J, leaving 16 bases between. The CDR3 spans 15 residues. CDR1 and CDR2 from the germline V gene are LGHNT and FRNRAP. The CDR3 protein is CASGLGSDGRAEQFF. The CDR3 DNA follows: TGTGCTAGTGGTTTGGGTAGTGACGGGCGGGCTGAGCAGTTCTTC.

The chain uses TRBV5-1 and TRBJ2-7, with 12 nucleotides matching TRBD2. With 4 bases clipped from V and 2 bases from J, the junction kept 4 bases outside the gene matches. Germline loops: CDR1 SGHRS, CDR2 YFSETQ. This CDR3 has 15 residues. CDR3 region: CASSQTSGSPYEQYF. The CDR3 nucleotides read TGCGCCAGCAGCCAGACTAGCGGGAGTCCCTACGAGCAGTACTTC.

The J gene is TRBJ1-5, the V gene TRBV3-1 (or the pseudogene TRBV3-2); the match to TRBD1 covers 7 bases. The CDR3 has 15 residues. Germline V gene lookup returns CDR1 LGHDT and CDR2 YNNKEL (reference sequence). V shed 4 bases, J shed 0 bases, and the junction held 3 bases outside the gene matches. The CDR3 spells CASSPTGDSNQPQHF. In DNA form, the CDR3 reads TGTGCCAGCAGCCCAACAGGGGATAGCAATCAGCCCCAGCATTTT.